This TCR beta chain appears in the sequencing data of a study of immune characterization of retroperitoneal liposarcoma. CDR3 size: 16 residues. Per germline, CDR1 MNHNY and CDR2 SVGAGI (reference sequence). V was clipped by 2 bases and J by 10 bases, with 21 bases between them. In TCRdb, the PCR reads were re-called with MiXCR into one record per CDR3 protein. Among more than 9,000 distinct CDR3 sequences listed, 27% were seen once. The sequence was collected from a male donor with retroperitoneal liposarcoma. The specimen was tumor tissue. This chain joins TRBV6-6 and TRBJ2-1; a possible D gene is TRBD2 (6 bases). The DNA for the CDR3 is TGTGCCAGCAGTTACCTATTAAATAGCGGCAGCTACGAGCAGTTCTTC. Protein: CASSYLLNSGSYEQFF.